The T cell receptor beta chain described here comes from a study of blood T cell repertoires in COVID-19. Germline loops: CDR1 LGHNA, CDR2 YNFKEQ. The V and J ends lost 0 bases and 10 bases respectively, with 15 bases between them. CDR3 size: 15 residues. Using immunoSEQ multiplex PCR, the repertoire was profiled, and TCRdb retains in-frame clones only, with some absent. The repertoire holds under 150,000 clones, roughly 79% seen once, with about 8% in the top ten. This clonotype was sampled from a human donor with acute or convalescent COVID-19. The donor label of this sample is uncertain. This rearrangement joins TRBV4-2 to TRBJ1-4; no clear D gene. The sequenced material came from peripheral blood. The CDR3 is CASSQEGHVPGKLFF. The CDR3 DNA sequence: TGTGCCAGCAGCCAAGAAGGTCACGTCCCGGGAAAACTGTTTTTT.